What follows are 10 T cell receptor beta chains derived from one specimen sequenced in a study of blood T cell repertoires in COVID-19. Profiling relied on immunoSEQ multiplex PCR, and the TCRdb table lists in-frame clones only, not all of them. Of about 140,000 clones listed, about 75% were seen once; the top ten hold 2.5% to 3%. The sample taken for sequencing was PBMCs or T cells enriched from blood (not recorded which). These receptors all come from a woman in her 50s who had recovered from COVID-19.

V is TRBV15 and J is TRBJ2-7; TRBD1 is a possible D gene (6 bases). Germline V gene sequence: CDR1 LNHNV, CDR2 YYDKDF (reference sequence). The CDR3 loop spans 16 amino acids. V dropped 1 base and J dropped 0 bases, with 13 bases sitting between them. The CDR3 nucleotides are TGTGCCACCAGCAGAGTGTGGGACACCGACTCCTACGAGCAGTACTTC. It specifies CATSRVWDTDSYEQYF.

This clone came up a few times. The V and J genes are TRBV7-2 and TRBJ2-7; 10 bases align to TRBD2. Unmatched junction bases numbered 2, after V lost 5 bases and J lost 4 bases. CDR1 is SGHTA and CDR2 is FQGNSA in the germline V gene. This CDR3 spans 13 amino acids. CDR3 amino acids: CASSISGGYEQYF. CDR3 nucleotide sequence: TGTGCCAGCAGCATTAGCGGGGGGTACGAGCAGTACTTC.

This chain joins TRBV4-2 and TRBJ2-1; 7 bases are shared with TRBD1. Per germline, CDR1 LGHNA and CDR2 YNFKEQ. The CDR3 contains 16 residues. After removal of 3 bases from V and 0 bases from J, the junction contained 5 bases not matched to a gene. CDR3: CASSQVGQSSYNEQFF. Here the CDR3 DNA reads TGTGCCAGCAGCCAGGTGGGACAGAGCTCCTACAATGAGCAGTTCTTC.

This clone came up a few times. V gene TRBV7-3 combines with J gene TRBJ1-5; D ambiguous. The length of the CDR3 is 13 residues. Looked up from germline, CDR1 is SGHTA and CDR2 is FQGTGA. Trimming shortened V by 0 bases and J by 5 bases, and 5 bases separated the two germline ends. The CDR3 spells CASSLTSDQPQHF. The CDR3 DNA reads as TGTGCCAGCAGCTTAACGTCGGATCAGCCCCAGCATTTT. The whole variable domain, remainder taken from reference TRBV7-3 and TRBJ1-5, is GAGVSQTPSNKVTEKGKYVELRCDPISGHTALYWYRQSLGQGPEFLIYFQGTGAADDSGLPNDRFFAVRPEGSVSTLKIQRTERGDSAVYLCASSLTSDQPQHFGDGTRLSIL.

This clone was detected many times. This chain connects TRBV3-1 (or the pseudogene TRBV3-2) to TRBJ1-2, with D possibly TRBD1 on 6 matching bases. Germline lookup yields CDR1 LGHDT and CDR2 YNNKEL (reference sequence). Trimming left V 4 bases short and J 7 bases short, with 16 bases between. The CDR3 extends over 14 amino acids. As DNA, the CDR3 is TGTGCCAGCAGCCGATCCGGGGGGCGCGGTGGCTACACCTTC. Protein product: CASSRSGGRGGYTF.

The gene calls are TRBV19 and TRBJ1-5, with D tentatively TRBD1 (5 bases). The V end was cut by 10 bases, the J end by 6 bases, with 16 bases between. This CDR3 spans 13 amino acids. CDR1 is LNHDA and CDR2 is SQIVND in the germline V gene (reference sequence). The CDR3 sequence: CATHPGDGQPQHF. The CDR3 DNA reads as TGTGCCACCCACCCGGGGGACGGTCAGCCCCAGCATTTT.

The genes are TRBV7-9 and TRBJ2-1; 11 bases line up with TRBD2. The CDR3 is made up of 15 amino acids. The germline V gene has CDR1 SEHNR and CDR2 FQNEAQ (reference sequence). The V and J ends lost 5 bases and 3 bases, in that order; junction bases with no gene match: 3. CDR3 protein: CASSLTSGGYNEQFF. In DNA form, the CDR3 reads TGTGCCAGCAGCCTTACTAGCGGGGGCTACAATGAGCAGTTCTTC.

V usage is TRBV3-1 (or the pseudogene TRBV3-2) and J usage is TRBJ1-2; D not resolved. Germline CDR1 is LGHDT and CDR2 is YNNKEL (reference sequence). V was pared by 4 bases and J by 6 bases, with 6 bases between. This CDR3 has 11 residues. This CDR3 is CASSPGHGYTF. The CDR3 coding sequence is TGTGCCAGCAGCCCCGGTCATGGCTACACCTTC.

In nucleotides, the CDR3 is TGCAGTGCTAGTGGGACCCTCGGGGATGAGCAGTTCTTC. This sequence encodes CSASGTLGDEQFF. The chain recombines TRBV20-1 with TRBJ2-1; either TRBD1 or TRBD2 may supply D (5 bases each). CDR1 and CDR2 from the germline V gene are DFQATT and SNEGSKA (reference sequence). The CDR3 length is 13 residues. V lost 3 bases and J 8 bases, leaving 14 bases between the germline ends.

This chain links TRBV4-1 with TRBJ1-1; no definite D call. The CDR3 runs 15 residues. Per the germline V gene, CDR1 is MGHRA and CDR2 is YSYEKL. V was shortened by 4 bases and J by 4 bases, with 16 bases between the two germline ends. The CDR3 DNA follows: TGCGCCAGCAGCCTTCGACACCCTCTACTCACTGAAGCTTTCTTT. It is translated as CASSLRHPLLTEAFF.